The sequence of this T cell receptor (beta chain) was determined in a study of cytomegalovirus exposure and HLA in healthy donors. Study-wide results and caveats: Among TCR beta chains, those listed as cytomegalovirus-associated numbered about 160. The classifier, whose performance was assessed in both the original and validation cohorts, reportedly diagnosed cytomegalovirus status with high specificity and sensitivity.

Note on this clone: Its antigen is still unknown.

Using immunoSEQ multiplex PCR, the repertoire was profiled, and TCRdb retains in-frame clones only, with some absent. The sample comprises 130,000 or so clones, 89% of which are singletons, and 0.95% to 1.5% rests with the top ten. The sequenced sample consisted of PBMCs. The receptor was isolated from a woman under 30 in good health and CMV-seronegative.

CDR3 region: CASSYRGGSSYEQYF. The CDR3 DNA is TGTGCCAGCAGCTACCGTGGGGGCAGCTCCTACGAGCAGTACTTC. The chain employs TRBV5-4 and TRBJ2-7, with a weak D call TRBD1 (6 bases). CDR1 and CDR2 from the germline V gene are SGHNT and YYREEE (reference sequence). Trimming shortened V by 3 bases and J by 0 bases, and 13 bases separated the two germline ends. This CDR3 has 15 residues.